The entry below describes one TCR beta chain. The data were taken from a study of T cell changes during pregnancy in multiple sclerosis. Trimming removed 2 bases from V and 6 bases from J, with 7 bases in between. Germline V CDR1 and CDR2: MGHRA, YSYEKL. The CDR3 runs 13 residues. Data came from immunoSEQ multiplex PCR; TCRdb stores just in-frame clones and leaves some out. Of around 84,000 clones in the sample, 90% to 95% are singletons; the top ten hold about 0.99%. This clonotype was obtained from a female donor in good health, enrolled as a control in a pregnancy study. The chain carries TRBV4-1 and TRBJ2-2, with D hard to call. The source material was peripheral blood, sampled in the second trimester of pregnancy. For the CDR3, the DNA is TGCGCCAGCAGCCAAACACCGTCCGGGGAGCTGTTTTTT. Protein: CASSQTPSGELFF.